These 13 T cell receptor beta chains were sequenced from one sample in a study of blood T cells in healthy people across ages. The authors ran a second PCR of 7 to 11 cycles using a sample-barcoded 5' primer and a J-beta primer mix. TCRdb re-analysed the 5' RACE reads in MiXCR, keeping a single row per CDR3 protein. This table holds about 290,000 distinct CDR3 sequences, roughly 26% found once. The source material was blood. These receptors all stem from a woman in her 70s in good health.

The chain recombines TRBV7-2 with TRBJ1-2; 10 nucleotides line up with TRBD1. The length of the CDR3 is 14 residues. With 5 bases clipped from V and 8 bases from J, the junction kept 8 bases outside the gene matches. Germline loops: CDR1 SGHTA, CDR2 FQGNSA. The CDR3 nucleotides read TGTGCCAGCAGCCCGTCCCGGGACAGGGGAGGCTACACCTTC. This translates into CASSPSRDRGGYTF.

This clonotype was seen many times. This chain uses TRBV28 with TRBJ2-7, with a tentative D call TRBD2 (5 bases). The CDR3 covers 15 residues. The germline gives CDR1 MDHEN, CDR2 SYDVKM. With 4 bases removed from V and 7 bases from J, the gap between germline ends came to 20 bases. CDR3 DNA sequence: TGTGCCAGCAGTTCATCCGGGATCTCCCGGTGGGAGCAGTACTTC. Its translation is CASSSSGISRWEQYF. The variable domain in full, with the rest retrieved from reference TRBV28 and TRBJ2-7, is DVKVTQSSRYLVKRTGEKVFLECVQDMDHENMFWYRQDPGLGLRLIYFSYDVKMKEKGDIPEGYSVSREKKERFSLILESASTNQTSMYLCASSSSGISRWEQYFGPGTRLTVT.

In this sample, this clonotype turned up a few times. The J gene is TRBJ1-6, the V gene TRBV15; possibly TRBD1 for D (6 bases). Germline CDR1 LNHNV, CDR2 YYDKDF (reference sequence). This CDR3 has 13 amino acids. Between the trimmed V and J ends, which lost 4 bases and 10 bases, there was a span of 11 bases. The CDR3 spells CATSTRGKSPLHF. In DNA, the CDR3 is TGTGCCACCAGCACGAGGGGGAAATCACCCCTCCACTTT.

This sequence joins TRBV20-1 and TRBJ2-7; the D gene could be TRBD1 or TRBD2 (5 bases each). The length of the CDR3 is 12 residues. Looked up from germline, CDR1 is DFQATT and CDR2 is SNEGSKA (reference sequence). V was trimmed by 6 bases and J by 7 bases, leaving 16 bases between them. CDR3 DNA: TGCAGTGCGAACGGGGCGCCGGGGGAGCAGTACTTC. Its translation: CSANGAPGEQYF.

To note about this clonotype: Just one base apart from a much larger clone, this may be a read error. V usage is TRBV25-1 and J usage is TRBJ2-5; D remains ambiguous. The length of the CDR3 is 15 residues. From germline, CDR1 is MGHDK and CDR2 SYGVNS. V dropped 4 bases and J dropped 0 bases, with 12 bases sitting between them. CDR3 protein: CASSGYVGYQETQYF. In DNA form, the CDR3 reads TGTGCCAGCAGTGGATATGTCGGATACCAAGAGACCCAGTACTTC.

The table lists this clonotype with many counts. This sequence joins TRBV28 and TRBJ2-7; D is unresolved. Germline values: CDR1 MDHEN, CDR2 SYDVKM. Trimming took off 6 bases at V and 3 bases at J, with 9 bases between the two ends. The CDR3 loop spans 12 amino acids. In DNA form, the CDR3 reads TGTGCCAGCAGGGCCCGAGGCTACGAGCAGTACTTC. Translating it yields CASRARGYEQYF.

For the CDR3, the DNA is TGTGCCAGCAGTGATTGGGACAGCCAAGAGACCCAGTACTTC. Translated, it gives CASSDWDSQETQYF. This rearrangement joins TRBV25-1 to TRBJ2-5; TRBD1 matches at 7 bases. Germline loops: CDR1 MGHDK, CDR2 SYGVNS. CDR3 length: 14 residues. The J segment lost 1 base and the V segment lost 3 bases, leaving 2 bases of the junction unmatched.

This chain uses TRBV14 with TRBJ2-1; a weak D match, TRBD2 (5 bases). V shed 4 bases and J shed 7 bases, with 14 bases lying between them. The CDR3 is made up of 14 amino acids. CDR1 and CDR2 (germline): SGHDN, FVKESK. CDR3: CASSPLEGRNEQFF. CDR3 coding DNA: TGTGCCAGCAGCCCCCTTGAGGGTAGGAATGAGCAGTTCTTC.

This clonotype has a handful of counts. CDR3 amino acids: CASSWDRGSYGYTF. In DNA, the CDR3 is TGTGCCAGCAGTTGGGACAGGGGTAGCTATGGCTACACCTTC. This chain joins TRBV6-5 and TRBJ1-2, with 10 bases aligning to TRBD1. The CDR3 spans 14 residues. Germline V gene sequence: CDR1 MNHEY, CDR2 SVGAGI. The ends lost 4 bases at V and 4 bases at J; junction bases unmatched: 3.

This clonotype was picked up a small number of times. The CDR3 protein is CASSLGGFEEQYF. In DNA form, the CDR3 reads TGTGCCAGCAGCTTAGGTGGGTTCGAAGAGCAGTACTTC. The rearrangement joins TRBV7-9 to TRBJ2-5; D gene uncertain. This CDR3 is 13 amino acids long. The germline V gene encodes CDR1 SEHNR and CDR2 FQNEAQ (reference sequence). Trimming removed 1 base at V and 11 bases at J, with 14 bases between.

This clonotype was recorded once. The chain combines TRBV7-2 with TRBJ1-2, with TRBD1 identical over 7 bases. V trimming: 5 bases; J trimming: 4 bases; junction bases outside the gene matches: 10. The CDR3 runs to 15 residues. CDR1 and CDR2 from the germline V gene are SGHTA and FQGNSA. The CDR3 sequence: CASSLSLGQVYGYTF. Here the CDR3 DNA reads TGTGCCAGCAGCCTAAGTTTAGGACAGGTCTATGGCTACACCTTC.

CDR3 coding DNA: TGTGCCAGCTTTAGGGGAGGACAAACGAACACCGGGGAGCTGTTTTTT. Translation gives CASFRGGQTNTGELFF. The chain carries TRBV2 and TRBJ2-2; D may be TRBD2 (6 bases). V was shortened by 8 bases and J by 0 bases, with 16 bases between the two germline ends. The CDR3 spans 16 residues. Germline V gene lookup returns CDR1 SNHLY and CDR2 FYNNEI.

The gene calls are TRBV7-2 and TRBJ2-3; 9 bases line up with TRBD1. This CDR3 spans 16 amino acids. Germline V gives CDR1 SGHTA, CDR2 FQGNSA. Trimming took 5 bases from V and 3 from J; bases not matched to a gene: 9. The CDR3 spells CASSDRQGGGTDTQYF. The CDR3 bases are TGTGCCAGCAGCGACAGACAGGGGGGAGGAACAGATACGCAGTATTTT.